This TCR beta chain is from a study of technical replicates of blood from a few donors. The data were produced by immunoSEQ multiplex PCR, yet TCRdb's version contains in-frame clones alone and is incomplete. The sample yields about 97,000 clones, over 85% seen once. The CDR3 length is 13 residues. The germline CDR1 and CDR2 sequences are MNHEY and SMNVEV (reference sequence). V was clipped by 4 bases and J by 2 bases, with 9 bases between them. The sequencing input was T cells isolated from PBMCs. V and J are TRBV27 and TRBJ2-7; tentatively, D is TRBD2 (5 bases). This receptor was obtained from a human donor in good health. The CDR3 nucleotides are TGTGCCAGCAGTTCAAGCGGCCCCTACGAGCAGTACTTC. It encodes CASSSSGPYEQYF.